Listed here are 10 T cell receptor beta chains from one sample, sequenced in a study of CD4 T cells in relation to SARS-CoV-2 and coronaviruses. Repertoires were generated with immunoSEQ multiplex PCR, while TCRdb's copy carries only in-frame clones and drops some. This table holds around 41,000 clones, 84% found once. These receptors lack a known antigen. Sequencing used naive CD4+ T cells from PBMCs, cultured in vitro. The subset here: naive CD4+ T cells isolated by negative enrichment. All receptors derive from an adult with COVID-19.

V is TRBV5-1 and J is TRBJ1-2, with 8 nucleotides matching TRBD1. CDR3 length: 15 amino acids. Per the germline V gene, CDR1 is SGHRS and CDR2 is YFSETQ. Trimming cost V 0 bases and J 3 bases; bases outside gene matches: 4. This CDR3 is CASSLASTGDYGYTF. CDR3 sequence (DNA): TGCGCCAGCAGCTTGGCCTCGACAGGGGACTATGGCTACACCTTC. Drawing the rest from reference TRBV5-1 and TRBJ1-2, the complete variable domain is KAGVTQTPRYLIKTRGQQVTLSCSPISGHRSVSWYQQTPGQGLQFLFEYFSETQRNKGNFPGRFSGRQFSNSRSEMNVSTLELGDSALYLCASSLASTGDYGYTFGSGTRLTVV.

The CDR3 nucleotides are TGTGCCAGCAGCTTAATATCTGCCCCAGGGAGTTCGGAGCAGTACTTC. It codes for CASSLISAPGSSEQYF. J is TRBJ2-7 and V is TRBV11-2; the D call may be TRBD1 or TRBD2 (5 bases each). Trimming removed 2 bases from V and 7 bases from J, with 21 bases in between. Germline V CDR1 and CDR2: SGHAT, FQNNGV. The CDR3 runs to 16 residues. Using reference TRBV11-2 and TRBJ2-7 for the parts outside the CDR3, the full variable domain is EAGVAQSPRYKIIEKRQSVAFWCNPISGHATLYWYQQILGQGPKLLIQFQNNGVVDDSQLPKDRFSAERLKGVDSTLKIQPAKLEDSAVYLCASSLISAPGSSEQYFGPGTRLTVT.

J is TRBJ2-3 and V is TRBV25-1; possibly TRBD2 for D (5 bases). Trimming took 4 bases from V and 6 from J, leaving 17 bases between them. The CDR3 extends over 15 amino acids. Germline values: CDR1 MGHDK, CDR2 SYGVNS. The CDR3 here is CASSARPRAGDTQYF. The DNA of the CDR3 is TGTGCCAGCAGTGCTCGACCGAGGGCCGGGGATACGCAGTATTTT.

The chain uses TRBV28 and TRBJ2-5; D gene ambiguous. The germline V gene has CDR1 MDHEN and CDR2 SYDVKM. Trimming cost V 4 bases and J 2 bases, with 5 bases left between them. There are 12 residues in the CDR3. CDR3 residues: CASSSSQETQYF. In nucleotides, the CDR3 is TGTGCCAGCAGTTCTTCTCAAGAGACCCAGTACTTC.

The chain combines TRBV12-3 or TRBV12-4 with TRBJ2-7; possibly TRBD1 for D (5 bases). The length of the CDR3 is 13 residues. V shed 6 bases and J shed 1 base, with 10 bases lying between them. CDR3 bases: TGTGCCAGCAGATTGACAGATTCCTACGAGCAGTACTTC. This gives the protein CASRLTDSYEQYF.

Here the CDR3 reads CASSLATTSGSTDTQYF. For the CDR3, the DNA is TGTGCCAGCAGCTTGGCTACGACTAGCGGAAGCACAGATACGCAGTATTTT. The V gene is TRBV5-8, the J gene TRBJ2-3; 9 bases align to TRBD2. CDR1 and CDR2 from the germline V gene are SGHTS and YDEGEE. The CDR3 is 17 residues long. After removal of 0 bases from V and 0 bases from J, the junction contained 5 bases not matched to a gene.

This chain connects TRBV10-3 to TRBJ2-2; the D gene is possibly TRBD2 (6 bases). The ends were cut back, 7 bases at V and 1 base at J, with 10 bases in the middle. The CDR3 has 14 residues. The germline gives CDR1 ENHRY, CDR2 SYGVKD. The CDR3 DNA is TGTGCCATCATGCGGGACCTGAACACCGGGGAGCTGTTTTTT. It is translated as CAIMRDLNTGELFF.

This clone was detected a few times. This chain joins TRBV27 and TRBJ2-3; the match to TRBD2 covers 8 bases. Germline CDR1 and CDR2: MNHEY and SMNVEV (reference sequence). This CDR3 has 15 residues. J was trimmed by 3 bases and V by 5 bases; bases with no gene match: 7. In nucleotides, the CDR3 is TGTGCCAGCAGTCCAACTGCGGGAGGAACAGATACGCAGTATTTT. Amino acids: CASSPTAGGTDTQYF.

V gene TRBV7-9 combines with J gene TRBJ2-1, with a tentative D call TRBD2 (6 bases). CDR1 is SEHNR and CDR2 is FQNEAQ in the germline V gene (reference sequence). Between the trimmed V and J ends, which lost 4 bases and 3 bases, there was a span of 10 bases. The CDR3 sequence is 14 residues long. CDR3 loop: CASSYSGNYNEQFF. CDR3 DNA sequence: TGTGCCAGCAGCTATAGCGGAAACTACAATGAGCAGTTCTTC.

This chain connects TRBV5-1 to TRBJ2-6, with TRBD2 as a possible D gene (5 bases). The CDR3 is made up of 15 amino acids. The germline V gene encodes CDR1 SGHRS and CDR2 YFSETQ. V was clipped by 2 bases and J by 1 base, with 7 bases between them. CDR3 loop: CASSFTGSGANVLTF. The CDR3 DNA is TGCGCCAGCAGCTTCACGGGATCTGGGGCCAACGTCCTGACTTTC.